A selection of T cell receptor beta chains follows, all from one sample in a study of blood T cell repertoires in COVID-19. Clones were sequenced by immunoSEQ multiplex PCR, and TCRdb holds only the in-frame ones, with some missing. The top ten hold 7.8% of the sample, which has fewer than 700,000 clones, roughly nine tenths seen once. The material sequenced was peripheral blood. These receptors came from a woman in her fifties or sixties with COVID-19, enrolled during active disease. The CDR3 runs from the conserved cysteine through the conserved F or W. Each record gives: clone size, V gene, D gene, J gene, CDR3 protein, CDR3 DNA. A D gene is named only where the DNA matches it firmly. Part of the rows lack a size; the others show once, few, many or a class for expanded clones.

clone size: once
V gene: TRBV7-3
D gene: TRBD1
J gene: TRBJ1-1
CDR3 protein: CASSPRDRVTEAFF
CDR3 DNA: TGTGCCAGCAGCCCCCGGGACAGGGTGACTGAAGCTTTCTTT

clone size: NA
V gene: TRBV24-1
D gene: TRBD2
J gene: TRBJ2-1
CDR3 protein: CATSDPQIRGGDSYNEQFF
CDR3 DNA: TGTGCCACCAGTGATCCCCAAATTCGCGGGGGGGACTCCTACAATGAGCAGTTCTTC

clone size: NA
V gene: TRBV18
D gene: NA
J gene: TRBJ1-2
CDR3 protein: CASSPTERANYGYTF
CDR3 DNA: TGTGCCAGCTCACCCACGGAGCGCGCTAACTATGGTTACACCTTC

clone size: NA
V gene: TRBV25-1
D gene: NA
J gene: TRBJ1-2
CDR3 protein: CATSTGSAYGYTF
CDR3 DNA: TGTGCCACCAGCACAGGGTCGGCGTATGGCTACACCTTC

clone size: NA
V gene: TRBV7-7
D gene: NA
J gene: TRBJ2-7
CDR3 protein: CASSSPRHNTLGVYEQYF
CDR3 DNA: TGTGCCAGCAGCTCTCCCCGGCACAATACCTTAGGGGTATACGAGCAGTACTTC

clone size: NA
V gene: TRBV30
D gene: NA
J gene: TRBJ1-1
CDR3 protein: CAWSPRAETEAFF
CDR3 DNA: TGTGCCTGGAGTCCCCGAGCCGAGACTGAAGCTTTCTTT

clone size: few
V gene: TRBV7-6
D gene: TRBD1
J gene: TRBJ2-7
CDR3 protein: CASSLATGENEQYF
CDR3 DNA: TGTGCCAGCAGCTTAGCGACAGGGGAAAACGAGCAGTACTTC

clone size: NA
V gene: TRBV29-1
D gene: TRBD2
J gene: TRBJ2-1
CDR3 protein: CSAGGLAGVQFF
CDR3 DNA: TGCAGCGCCGGGGGACTAGCGGGGGTCCAGTTCTTC

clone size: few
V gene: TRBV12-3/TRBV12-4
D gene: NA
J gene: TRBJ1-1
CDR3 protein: CASSRGRLNEAFF
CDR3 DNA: TGTGCCAGCAGCAGGGGACGGCTGAATGAAGCTTTCTTT

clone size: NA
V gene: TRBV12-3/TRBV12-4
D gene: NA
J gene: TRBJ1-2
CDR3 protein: CASSLGGGYGYTF
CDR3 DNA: TGTGCCAGCAGTTTAGGGGGCGGCTATGGCTACACCTTC

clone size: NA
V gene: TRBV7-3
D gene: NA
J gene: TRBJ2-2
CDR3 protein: CASSLGPPEGGELFF
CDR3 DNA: TGTGCCAGCAGCTTAGGGCCCCCGGAGGGCGGGGAGCTGTTTTTT

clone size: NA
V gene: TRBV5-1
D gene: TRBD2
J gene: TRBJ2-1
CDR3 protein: CASSQVGGLAGGGEQFF
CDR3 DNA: TGCGCCAGCAGTCAAGTGGGTGGACTAGCGGGGGGCGGTGAGCAGTTCTTC

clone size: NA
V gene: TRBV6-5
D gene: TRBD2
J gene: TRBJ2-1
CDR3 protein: CASRYFSGANNEQFF
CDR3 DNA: TGTGCCAGCAGGTACTTTAGCGGGGCCAACAATGAGCAGTTCTTC

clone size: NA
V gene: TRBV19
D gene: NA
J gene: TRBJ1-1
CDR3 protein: CASSIRQPRGGTEAFF
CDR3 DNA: TGTGCCAGTAGTATTAGACAGCCCCGGGGAGGCACTGAAGCTTTCTTT

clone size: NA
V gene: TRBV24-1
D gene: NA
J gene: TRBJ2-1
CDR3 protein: CATSDARASSYNEQFF
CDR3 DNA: TGTGCCACCAGTGATGCGAGGGCGAGCTCCTACAATGAGCAGTTCTTC

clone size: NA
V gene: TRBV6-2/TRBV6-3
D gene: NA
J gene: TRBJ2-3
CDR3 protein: CASSKNRGALTGTDTQYF
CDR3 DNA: TGTGCCAGCAGTAAAAACCGGGGGGCGCTAACAGGCACAGATACGCAGTATTTT

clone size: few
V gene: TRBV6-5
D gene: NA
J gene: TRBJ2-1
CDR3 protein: CATGGRYNEQFF
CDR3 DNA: TGTGCCACCGGGGGGCGCTACAATGAGCAGTTCTTC

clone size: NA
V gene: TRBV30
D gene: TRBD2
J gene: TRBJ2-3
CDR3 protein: CAWSALAGSLTDTQYF
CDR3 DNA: TGTGCCTGGAGTGCTTTAGCGGGGAGCCTCACAGATACGCAGTATTTT

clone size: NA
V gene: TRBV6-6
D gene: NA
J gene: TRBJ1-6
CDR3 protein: CATLKGGNSPLHF
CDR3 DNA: TGTGCCACCTTGAAGGGAGGTAATTCACCCCTCCACTTT

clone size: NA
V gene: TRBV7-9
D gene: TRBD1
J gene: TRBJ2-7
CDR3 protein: CASSLGDRGQSYEQYF
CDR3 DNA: TGTGCCAGCAGCTTAGGGGACAGGGGGCAGTCCTACGAGCAGTACTTC

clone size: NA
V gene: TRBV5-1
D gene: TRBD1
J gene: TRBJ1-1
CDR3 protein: CASSSAAGGTEAFF
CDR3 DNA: TGCGCCAGCAGCTCGGCGGCAGGGGGGACTGAAGCTTTCTTT

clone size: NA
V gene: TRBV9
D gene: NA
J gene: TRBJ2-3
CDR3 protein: CASSDSPSTDTQYF
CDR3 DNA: TGTGCCAGCAGCGACTCCCCTAGCACAGATACGCAGTATTTT

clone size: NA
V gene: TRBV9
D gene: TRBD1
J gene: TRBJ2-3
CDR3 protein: CASSVTPLTGVYTDTQYF
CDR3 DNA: TGTGCCAGCAGCGTAACCCCCCTCACAGGGGTCTACACAGATACGCAGTATTTT

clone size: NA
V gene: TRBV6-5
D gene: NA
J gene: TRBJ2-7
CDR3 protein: CASSNRAAEQYF
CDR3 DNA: TGTGCCAGCAGCAACAGGGCGGCTGAGCAGTACTTC

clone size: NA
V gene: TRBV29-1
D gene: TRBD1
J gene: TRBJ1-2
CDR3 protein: CSVDGQGGSIGYGYTF
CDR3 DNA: TGCAGCGTCGATGGACAGGGTGGGAGTATAGGGTATGGCTACACCTTC

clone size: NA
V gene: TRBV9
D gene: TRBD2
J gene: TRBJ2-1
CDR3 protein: CASSVAAPNSGGVFRDEQFF
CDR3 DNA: TGTGCCAGCAGCGTAGCAGCCCCTAATAGCGGGGGGGTTTTTCGCGATGAGCAGTTCTTC

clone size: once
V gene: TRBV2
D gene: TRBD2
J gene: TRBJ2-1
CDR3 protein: CASTGTSREQFF
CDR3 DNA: TGTGCCAGCACCGGGACTAGTAGGGAGCAGTTCTTC

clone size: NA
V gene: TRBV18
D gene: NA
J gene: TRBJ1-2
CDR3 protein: CASSPRDTSYGYTF
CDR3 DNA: TGTGCCAGCTCACCCCGGGACACCAGCTATGGCTACACCTTC

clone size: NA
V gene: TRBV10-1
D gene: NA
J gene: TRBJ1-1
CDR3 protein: CASRQDFGIEAFF
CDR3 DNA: TGCGCCAGCAGACAAGATTTCGGGATCGAAGCTTTCTTT

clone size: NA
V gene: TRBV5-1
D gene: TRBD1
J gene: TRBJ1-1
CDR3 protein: CASSLGQANTEAFF
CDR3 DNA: TGCGCCAGCAGTCTTGGACAGGCTAACACTGAAGCTTTCTTT

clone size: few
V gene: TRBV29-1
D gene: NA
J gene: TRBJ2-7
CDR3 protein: CSPRTARYEQYF
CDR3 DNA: TGCAGCCCCCGGACTGCCCGCTACGAGCAGTACTTC

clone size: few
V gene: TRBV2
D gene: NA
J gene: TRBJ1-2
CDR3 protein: CANRGSYGYTF
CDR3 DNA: TGTGCCAACCGGGGAAGTTATGGCTACACCTTC

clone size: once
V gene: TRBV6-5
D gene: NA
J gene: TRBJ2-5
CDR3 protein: CASSQDTRWETQYF
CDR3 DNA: TGTGCCAGCAGCCAGGACACCCGATGGGAGACCCAGTACTTC

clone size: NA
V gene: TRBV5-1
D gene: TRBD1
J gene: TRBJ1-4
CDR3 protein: CASSDRGGATNEKLFF
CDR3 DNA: TGCGCCAGCAGTGACAGGGGGGGAGCAACTAATGAAAAACTGTTTTTT

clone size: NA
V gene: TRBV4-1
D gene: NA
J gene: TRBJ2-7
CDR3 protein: CASRDPTGSQYF
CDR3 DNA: TGCGCCAGCAGAGACCCGACAGGTTCGCAGTACTTC

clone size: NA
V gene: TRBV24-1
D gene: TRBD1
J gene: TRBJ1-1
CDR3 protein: CATSDQRQGLNTEAFF
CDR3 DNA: TGTGCCACCAGTGACCAACGACAGGGTCTGAACACTGAAGCTTTCTTT

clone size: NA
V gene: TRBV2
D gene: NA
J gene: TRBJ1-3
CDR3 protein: CASNDNSGNTIYF
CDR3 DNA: TGTGCCAGCAACGACAACTCTGGAAACACCATATATTTT

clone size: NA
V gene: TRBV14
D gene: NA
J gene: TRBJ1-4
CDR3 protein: CASSRLGGSEKLFF
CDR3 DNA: TGTGCCAGCAGCCGCCTCGGAGGGAGTGAAAAACTGTTTTTT

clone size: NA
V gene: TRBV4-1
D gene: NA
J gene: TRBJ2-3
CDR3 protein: CASSQSLASSTDTQYF
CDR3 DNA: TGCGCCAGCAGCCAGAGTCTAGCGAGCAGCACAGATACGCAGTATTTT

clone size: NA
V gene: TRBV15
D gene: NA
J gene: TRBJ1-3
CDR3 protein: CATSSPEANSGNTIYF
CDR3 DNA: TGTGCCACCAGCAGCCCCGAGGCCAACTCTGGAAACACCATATATTTT

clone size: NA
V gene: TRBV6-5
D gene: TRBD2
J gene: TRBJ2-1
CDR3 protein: CASRNGLAIYNEQFF
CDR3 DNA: TGTGCCAGCAGAAACGGACTAGCGATCTACAATGAGCAGTTCTTC

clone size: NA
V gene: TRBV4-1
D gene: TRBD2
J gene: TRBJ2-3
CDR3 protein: CASSQDRRGDTQYF
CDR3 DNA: TGCGCCAGCAGCCAAGATCGGCGGGGGGATACGCAGTATTTT

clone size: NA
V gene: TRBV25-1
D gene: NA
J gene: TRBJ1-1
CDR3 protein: CASSHGMNTEAFF
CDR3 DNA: TGTGCCAGCAGTCACGGGATGAACACTGAAGCTTTCTTT

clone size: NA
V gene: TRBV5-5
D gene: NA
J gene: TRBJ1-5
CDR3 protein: CASSFSGNQPQHF
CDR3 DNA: TGTGCCAGCAGCTTCTCCGGCAATCAGCCCCAGCATTTT